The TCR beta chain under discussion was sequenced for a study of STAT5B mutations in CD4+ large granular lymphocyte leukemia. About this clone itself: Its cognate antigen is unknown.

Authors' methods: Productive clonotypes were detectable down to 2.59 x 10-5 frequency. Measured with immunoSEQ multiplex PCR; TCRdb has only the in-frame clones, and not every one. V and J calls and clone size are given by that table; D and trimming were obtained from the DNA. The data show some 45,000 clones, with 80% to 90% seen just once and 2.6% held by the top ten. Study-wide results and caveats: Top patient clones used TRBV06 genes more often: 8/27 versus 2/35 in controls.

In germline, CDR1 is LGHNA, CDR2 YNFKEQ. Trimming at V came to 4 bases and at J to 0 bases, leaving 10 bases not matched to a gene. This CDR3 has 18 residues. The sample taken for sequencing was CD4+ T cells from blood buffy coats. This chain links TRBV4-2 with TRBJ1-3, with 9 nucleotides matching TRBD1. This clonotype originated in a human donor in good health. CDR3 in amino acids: CASSLRDRALDSGNTIYF. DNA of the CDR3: TGTGCCAGCAGCCTCCGGGACAGGGCCCTTGACTCTGGAAACACCATATATTTT.